A single sample is the source of the 5 T cell receptor beta chains below, sequenced in a study of blood T cell repertoires in COVID-19 (dated by TCRdb to 2020 to 2022). The library was made by the immunoSEQ multiplex PCR assay. The source is immuneACCESS, and TCRdb retained only in-frame sequences with V and J called. Part of the clones is not carried over; for the studies checked, unresolved V genes explain less than half of this, and the remainder is unexplained. The sample table shows under 350,000 clones, and roughly nine tenths are seen once. The biggest ten clones account for 2% to 2.5% of the sample. What was sequenced was peripheral blood. Receptors originate from a man aged 50 or older with acute or convalescent COVID-19.

The rearrangement uses TRBV12-3 or TRBV12-4 and TRBJ2-2; possibly TRBD1 for D (6 bases). The CDR3 has 13 residues. The germline V and J ends were trimmed by 4 bases and 7 bases, with 10 bases remaining between them. CDR3: CASSSQGSGELFF. The CDR3, as DNA: TGTGCCAGCAGTTCGCAGGGGAGCGGGGAGCTGTTTTTT.

The chain is built from TRBV10-3 and TRBJ1-3; perhaps TRBD1 as D (5 bases). Germline V CDR1 and CDR2: ENHRY, SYGVKD. V lost 2 bases to trimming and J lost 3 bases, with 17 bases between them. The CDR3 covers 17 residues. CDR3 sequence: CAISEGKGRRGGNTIYF. DNA for the CDR3: TGTGCCATCAGTGAGGGAAAAGGGCGAAGGGGTGGAAACACCATATATTTT.

This clone has more than one count but fewer than ten. The J gene is TRBJ1-1, the V gene TRBV11-1; 7 nucleotides align to TRBD1. This CDR3 comprises 16 residues. V lost 1 base and J lost 0; bases outside the gene matches: 5. Germline CDR1 and CDR2: SGHAT and FQDESV (reference sequence). Here the CDR3 DNA reads TGTGCCAGCAGCTTAGACGGAAGGGGGCTGAACACTGAAGCTTTCTTT. Amino acid sequence: CASSLDGRGLNTEAFF.

The table lists this clone with a few counts. The chain is built from TRBV7-9 and TRBJ1-2, with D maybe TRBD1 (6 bases). Germline V CDR1 and CDR2: SEHNR, FQNEAQ (reference sequence). The CDR3 sequence is 14 residues long. With 5 bases removed from V and 6 bases from J, the gap between germline ends came to 16 bases. CDR3 sequence reads: CASSPTAGAHGYTF. The CDR3 nucleotides read TGTGCCAGCAGCCCCACGGCAGGGGCTCATGGCTACACCTTC.

This clone was seen only once. The genes are TRBV2 and TRBJ2-1, with TRBD2 matching 8 bases. The CDR3 extends over 16 amino acids. CDR1 and CDR2 from the germline V gene are SNHLY and FYNNEI. With 2 bases clipped from V and 6 bases from J, the junction kept 9 bases outside the gene matches. For the CDR3, the DNA is TGTGCCAGCAGTGAATGGGGGCTAGCGGGTCCCAATGAGCAGTTCTTC. Translated: CASSEWGLAGPNEQFF.